This entry features one TCR beta chain sequence. Losses at the gene ends were 0 bases for V and 0 bases for J; bases not matched to a gene: 22. Germline CDR1 reads SGDLS; CDR2 reads YYNGEE. This CDR3 is 23 amino acids long. The data were produced by immunoSEQ multiplex PCR, yet TCRdb's version contains in-frame clones alone and is incomplete. The sample comprises hundreds of thousands of clones, roughly 86% of which are singletons, and about 1.6% rests with the top ten. Allocation to cohorts depended on clinical history reported by the participants. The recovered donors of Cohort 3 showed two negative PCRs, clearance, or symptom resolution. This record comes from a study of blood T cell repertoires in COVID-19.

The gene calls are TRBV9 and TRBJ2-3, with 10 bases identical to TRBD2. Sequenced sample: PBMCs or T cells enriched from blood (not recorded which). This clonotype was sampled from a woman aged 50 to 65 who had recovered from COVID-19. The CDR3 here is CASSVAGIGASGRRRASTDTQYF. The CDR3 region has the DNA TGTGCCAGCAGCGTAGCCGGTATTGGGGCTAGCGGGAGAAGGAGAGCTAGCACAGATACGCAGTATTTT.